The next 25 T cell receptor beta chains were all read from a single sample in a study of blood T cell repertoires in COVID-19. Profiled with immunoSEQ multiplex PCR; TCRdb holds only in-frame clones, not every one. Of 55,000 to 75,000 clones detected, 72% appear once; the ten largest clones hold 4.8%. The sample taken for sequencing was peripheral blood. The origin of the receptors is a woman in her 70s with COVID-19, enrolled during active disease.

By sample fraction, this clone is medium-sized (0.01 to 0.1%). The chain carries TRBV28 and TRBJ1-5; no clear D. Trimming shortened V by 10 bases and J by 6 bases, and 13 bases separated the two germline ends. The CDR3 has 12 residues. Germline V CDR1 and CDR2: MDHEN, SYDVKM. The CDR3 DNA follows: TGTGCCACCGTCCGCTTCGGTCAGCCCCAGCATTTT. It encodes CATVRFGQPQHF.

The V call is TRBV2, the J call TRBJ1-2; TRBD1 is a possible D gene (6 bases). Trimming left V 5 bases short and J 4 bases short, with 14 bases between. Germline V gene data show CDR1 as SNHLY and CDR2 as FYNNEI. The CDR3 contains 14 residues. The CDR3 coding sequence is TGTGCCAGCAGTTCCCAGGACAGTTTCTATGGCTACACCTTC. Its protein product is CASSSQDSFYGYTF. The complete variable domain, with remaining parts taken from reference TRBV2 and TRBJ1-2, reads EPEVTQTPSHQVTQMGQEVILRCVPISNHLYFYWYRQILGQKVEFLVSFYNNEISEKSEIFDDQFSVERPDGSNFTLKIRSTKLEDSAMYFCASSSQDSFYGYTFGSGTRLTVV.

The rearrangement uses TRBV3-1 (or the pseudogene TRBV3-2) and TRBJ1-1, with TRBD1 matching 7 bases. Germline V gene lookup returns CDR1 LGHDT and CDR2 YNNKEL (reference sequence). V lost 4 bases to trimming and J lost 4 bases; unmatched junction nucleotides: 9. CDR3 length: 15 residues. The CDR3 reads CASSRRQGGSTEAFF. CDR3 DNA sequence: TGTGCCAGCAGCCGTCGACAGGGTGGTAGCACTGAAGCTTTCTTT.

This chain links TRBV7-2 with TRBJ1-3; no clear D. The germline V gene encodes CDR1 SGHTA and CDR2 FQGNSA. The CDR3 extends over 14 amino acids. Between the trimmed V and J ends, which lost 1 base and 4 bases, there was a span of 8 bases. CDR3 protein: CASSLGSGGNTIYF. CDR3 coding DNA: TGTGCCAGCAGCTTAGGTTCAGGAGGAAACACCATATATTTT.

This clone was seen a single time. The chain recombines TRBV6-6 with TRBJ1-2; 10 nucleotides agree with TRBD1. Germline CDR1 MNHNY, CDR2 SVGAGI (reference sequence). The CDR3 loop spans 15 amino acids. V lost 8 bases, J lost 8 bases, and 14 bases stayed unmatched. CDR3 in amino acids: CASSHPGTGADGYTF. DNA of the CDR3: TGTGCCAGCTCCCACCCCGGGACAGGGGCGGACGGCTACACCTTC.

In nucleotides, the CDR3 is TGTGCCAGCAGCCAGGAGGGGACAGGGGCCCGGGAGCAGTACTTC. Residues: CASSQEGTGAREQYF. J is TRBJ2-7 and V is TRBV7-3; 10 positions agree with TRBD1. The CDR3 consists of 15 residues. The V and J ends lost 5 bases and 7 bases, in that order; junction bases with no gene match: 11. Looked up from germline, CDR1 is SGHTA and CDR2 is FQGTGA.

V is TRBV6-5 and J is TRBJ1-1; D unresolved. This CDR3 has 14 amino acids. The V end lost 7 bases, the J end lost 1 base, and 13 bases lay between the germline ends. Germline assignment: CDR1 MNHEY and CDR2 SVGAGI. The CDR3 bases are TGTGCCAGCAAAATGGGCTTAGAGAACACTGAAGCTTTCTTT. The encoded protein is CASKMGLENTEAFF.

The V and J genes are TRBV20-1 and TRBJ2-7, with a weak D call TRBD2 (5 bases). Germline values: CDR1 DFQATT, CDR2 SNEGSKA (reference sequence). The V and J ends lost 3 bases and 0 bases respectively, with 9 bases between them. This CDR3 comprises 13 residues. This CDR3 reads CSASRLSSYEQYF. The DNA for the CDR3 is TGCAGTGCTAGTAGACTATCCTCCTACGAGCAGTACTTC.

The chain couples TRBV29-1 to TRBJ1-2; the D gene is possibly TRBD1 (6 bases). The germline gives CDR1 SQVTM, CDR2 ANQGSEA. The CDR3 length is 14 residues. Trimming stripped 7 bases from V and 6 bases from J, with 21 bases between. The CDR3, as DNA: TGCAGCGCTCTTATACAGGGTGGCATAAATGGCTACACCTTC. The encoded protein is CSALIQGGINGYTF.

V is TRBV19 and J is TRBJ1-5; D is unclear. The CDR3 consists of 15 residues. V was pared by 3 bases and J by 9 bases, with 18 bases between. Germline-derived CDR1 and CDR2 are LNHDA and SQIVND (reference sequence). CDR3 in amino acids: CASSMRGQAALPQHF. In DNA, the CDR3 is TGTGCCAGTAGTATGAGAGGGCAGGCGGCCCTGCCCCAGCATTTT.

This clone was seen a handful of times. The chain recombines TRBV10-2 with TRBJ1-2, with D uncertain. Trimming removed 6 bases at V and 4 bases at J, with 6 bases between. The length of the CDR3 is 11 residues. Germline-derived CDR1 and CDR2 are WSHSY and SAAADI. Here the CDR3 reads CASRGLYGYTF. The CDR3 DNA is TGCGCCAGCAGGGGCCTCTATGGCTACACCTTC.

The CDR3 loop reads CASSQIPRDFSDTQYF. In DNA, the CDR3 is TGTGCCAGCAGTCAAATCCCGAGAGATTTCTCAGATACGCAGTATTTT. The chain links TRBV6-6 to TRBJ2-3; D call uncertain. The CDR3 contains 16 residues. CDR1 and CDR2 (germline): MNHNY, SVGAGI (reference sequence). V was pared by 5 bases and J by 4 bases, with 19 bases between.

This clone was recorded only once. The chain links TRBV28 to TRBJ1-3, with a possible D match to TRBD1 (5 bases). This CDR3 is 14 amino acids long. Per the germline V gene, CDR1 is MDHEN and CDR2 is SYDVKM. Trimming removed 6 bases from V and 6 bases from J, with 15 bases in between. The CDR3 is CASSRTGTENTIYF. CDR3 coding DNA: TGTGCCAGCAGCCGGACCGGGACTGAAAACACCATATATTTT.

This clone was picked up one time. The chain has TRBV9 and TRBJ1-3; D is unresolved. Germline V lookup: CDR1 SGDLS, CDR2 YYNGEE. The CDR3 has 14 residues. V lost 0 bases and J 4 bases, leaving 8 bases between the germline ends. For the CDR3, the DNA is TGTGCCAGCAGCGTAGCTACAGCCGGAAACACCATATATTTT. Translating it yields CASSVATAGNTIYF.

A single count supports this clone. V gene TRBV11-2 combines with J gene TRBJ2-3; a possible D gene is TRBD2 (5 bases). Between the trimmed V and J ends, which lost 5 bases and 5 bases, there was a span of 11 bases. The germline CDR1 and CDR2 sequences are SGHAT and FQNNGV. The CDR3 consists of 13 residues. CDR3 sequence: CASSLTEGDTQYF. In DNA, the CDR3 is TGTGCCAGCAGCCTAACTGAGGGAGATACGCAGTATTTT.

This clone is a singleton in its sample. The chain combines TRBV18 with TRBJ2-6, with 7 nucleotides matching TRBD1. The V segment lost 3 bases and the J segment 0 bases; nucleotides outside the gene matches: 8. Germline V lookup: CDR1 KGHSH, CDR2 LQKENI. The CDR3 covers 18 residues. CDR3 loop: CASSPPGQQLSGANVLTF. In DNA, the CDR3 is TGTGCCAGCTCACCTCCGGGACAGCAACTCTCTGGGGCCAACGTCCTGACTTTC.

The sample holds one count of this clone. V usage is TRBV4-3 and J usage is TRBJ2-1; D gene uncertain. This CDR3 has 13 amino acids. The V end was cut by 2 bases, the J end by 8 bases, with 10 bases between. Germline V gives CDR1 LGHNA, CDR2 YSLEER. The CDR3 nucleotides are TGCGCCAGCAGCCAACTGGCGGCGGATGAGCAGTTCTTC. Protein product: CASSQLAADEQFF.

The rearrangement joins TRBV19 to TRBJ1-4; 9 bases match TRBD1. V lost 5 bases to trimming and J lost 6 bases; unmatched junction nucleotides: 4. The length of the CDR3 is 14 residues. Germline V lookup: CDR1 LNHDA, CDR2 SQIVND (reference sequence). CDR3 loop: CASSWGQGYEKLFF. The CDR3 region has the DNA TGTGCCAGTAGTTGGGGACAGGGTTATGAAAAACTGTTTTTT. Drawing the rest from reference TRBV19 and TRBJ1-4, the complete variable domain is DGGITQSPKYLFRKEGQNVTLSCEQNLNHDAMYWYRQDPGQGLRLIYYSQIVNDFQKGDIAEGYSVSREKKESFPLTVTSAQKNPTAFYLCASSWGQGYEKLFFGSGTQLSVL.

The chain is built from TRBV29-1 and TRBJ1-2; D is possibly TRBD1 (5 bases). Germline-derived CDR1 and CDR2 are SQVTM and ANQGSEA. The CDR3 is made up of 12 amino acids. V lost 7 bases, J lost 6 bases, and 15 bases lay in between. The CDR3 sequence: CSARGGSHGYTF. Written as DNA, the CDR3 is TGCAGCGCTAGGGGCGGGAGTCATGGCTACACCTTC.

V usage is TRBV10-3 and J usage is TRBJ2-7, with 7 bases fitting TRBD2. With 7 bases clipped from V and 2 bases from J, the junction kept 5 bases outside the gene matches. The germline gives CDR1 ENHRY, CDR2 SYGVKD. This CDR3 has 13 amino acids. CDR3: CAITSGETYEQYF. The DNA of the CDR3 is TGTGCCATCACCAGCGGGGAGACCTACGAGCAGTACTTC.

This clone came up many times. The V and J genes are TRBV5-6 and TRBJ1-5; D might be TRBD1 (6 bases). Trimming removed 3 bases at V and 4 bases at J, with 17 bases between. This CDR3 contains 16 residues. Germline lookup yields CDR1 SGHDT and CDR2 YYEEEE. CDR3 protein: CASSSSSGQPNQPQHF. CDR3 DNA: TGTGCCAGCAGCTCCTCCTCCGGACAGCCTAATCAGCCCCAGCATTTT.

The chain combines TRBV24-1 with TRBJ2-1; 14 bases fit TRBD2. CDR1 KGHDR and CDR2 SFDVKD come from the germline V gene. The CDR3 spans 18 residues. The J segment lost 10 bases and the V segment lost 4 bases, leaving 14 bases of the junction unmatched. This CDR3 reads CATSDPTPGTSGSWEQFF. In DNA form, the CDR3 reads TGTGCCACCAGTGACCCTACCCCTGGGACTAGCGGGAGTTGGGAGCAGTTCTTC.

V is TRBV7-8 and J is TRBJ2-2, with D maybe TRBD1 (5 bases). Germline CDR1 reads SGHVS; CDR2 reads FQNEAQ. This CDR3 has 13 residues. Trimming left V 5 bases short and J 4 bases short, with 8 bases between. CDR3 region: CASSAQGTGELFF. In DNA form, the CDR3 reads TGTGCCAGCAGCGCCCAGGGCACCGGGGAGCTGTTTTTT. Based on the CDR3 plus reference TRBV7-8 and TRBJ2-2, the full variable domain is GAGVSQSPRYKVAKRGQDVALRCDPISGHVSLFWYQQALGQGPEFLTYFQNEAQLDKSGLPSDRFFAERPEGSVSTLKIQRTQQEDSAVYLCASSAQGTGELFFGEGSRLTVL.

This clone appeared a few times. The V and J genes are TRBV11-1 and TRBJ2-5; D is perhaps TRBD1 (6 bases). The CDR3 length is 15 residues. V was shortened by 5 bases and J by 1 base, with 14 bases between the two germline ends. Germline CDR1 is SGHAT and CDR2 is FQDESV (reference sequence). The CDR3 nucleotides read TGTGCCAGCAGCCCTGGGGGCCACCTCCAAGAGACCCAGTACTTC. This encodes CASSPGGHLQETQYF.

The chain has TRBV6-6 and TRBJ2-1, with 15 nucleotides matching TRBD2. The CDR3 extends over 16 amino acids. Germline assignment: CDR1 MNHNY and CDR2 SVGAGI (reference sequence). V dropped 6 bases and J dropped 9; count of bases not matched to a gene: 9. This CDR3 reads CASSAEGLAGGGEQFF. For the CDR3, the DNA is TGTGCCAGCAGCGCCGAGGGACTAGCGGGAGGCGGTGAGCAGTTCTTC.